One sample yielded the 23 T cell receptor beta chains listed below, sequenced in a study of blood T cells in healthy people across ages. With a J-beta primer mix and a sample-barcoded 5' primer, a second PCR ran about 6 to 11 cycles. MiXCR was run by TCRdb on the 5' RACE reads, yielding one entry per CDR3 protein. The sample contains 650,000 to 950,000 distinct CDR3 sequences, around 45% of which appear only once. What was sequenced was blood. The receptors here all came from a man aged 55 to 70 in good health.

This chain links TRBV6-2 or TRBV6-3 with TRBJ2-7, with a possible D match to TRBD1 (6 bases). V lost 11 bases and J lost 0, with 14 bases in between. This CDR3 contains 13 residues. Germline V gene sequence: CDR1 MNHEY, CDR2 SVGEGT. The CDR3 coding sequence is TGTGCCTGCATCCACAGGGCCTCCTACGAGCAGTACTTC. It translates to CACIHRASYEQYF.

The chain is built from TRBV5-1 and TRBJ1-6; TRBD1 aligns across 7 bases. The CDR3 consists of 16 residues. Losses at the gene ends were 3 bases for V and 11 bases for J; bases not matched to a gene: 14. CDR1 and CDR2 (germline): SGHRS, YFSETQ. CDR3 region: CASSSGEGTASAPLHF. CDR3 coding DNA: TGCGCCAGCAGCTCGGGGGAGGGGACAGCGAGTGCACCCCTCCACTTT.

Notes on this clonotype: A read error is possible here, since a much larger clone lies one base away. V and J are TRBV29-1 and TRBJ2-7; the D gene is possibly TRBD2 (6 bases). Germline V lookup: CDR1 SQVTM, CDR2 ANQGSEA. V lost 7 bases and J 10 bases, leaving 14 bases between the germline ends. The CDR3 length is 10 residues. The CDR3 DNA is TGCAGCGCCCTTTGGGAGGCCCAGTACTTC. Protein: CSALWEAQYF.

This rearrangement joins TRBV30 to TRBJ1-4, with a weak D call TRBD1 (5 bases). The CDR3 contains 15 residues. Germline CDR1 reads GTSNPN; CDR2 reads SVGIG (reference sequence). V was shortened by 0 bases and J by 5 bases, with 13 bases between the two germline ends. The CDR3 spells CAWSVFGGLNEKLFF. The CDR3 DNA sequence: TGTGCCTGGAGTGTATTTGGGGGATTAAATGAAAAACTGTTTTTT.

V is TRBV6-5 and J is TRBJ2-7; D uncertain. Trimming stripped 6 bases from V and 2 bases from J, with 14 bases between. Germline V gives CDR1 MNHEY, CDR2 SVGAGI. The CDR3 is 14 amino acids. The DNA of the CDR3 is TGTGCCAGCAGCCCAACCTCCAACGCCTACGAGCAGTACTTC. This translates into CASSPTSNAYEQYF.

The chain has TRBV20-1 and TRBJ2-3; D gene unclear. Trimming cost V 1 base and J 6 bases, with 8 bases left between them. Germline CDR1 and CDR2: DFQATT and SNEGSKA (reference sequence). This CDR3 comprises 12 residues. CDR3 DNA sequence: TGCAGTGCTAGAGCCCCACAGGATACGCAGTATTTT. It is translated as CSARAPQDTQYF.

The rearrangement uses TRBV7-2 and TRBJ1-2, with D possibly TRBD1 on 5 matching bases. V shed 1 base and J shed 8 bases, with 17 bases lying between them. CDR1 is SGHTA and CDR2 is FQGNSA in the germline V gene. The CDR3 runs to 15 residues. The DNA for the CDR3 is TGTGCCAGCAGCTTAGGGGGCGCCAATAGTGGCGGCTACACCTTC. Translated, it gives CASSLGGANSGGYTF.

This chain connects TRBV5-1 to TRBJ2-5; D possibly matches TRBD1 or TRBD2 (6 bases each). The DNA end is a closer match to TRBJ2-7, so the J assignment may be wrong. The CDR3 runs to 15 residues. The germline V gene has CDR1 SGHRS and CDR2 YFSETQ. CDR3 nucleotide sequence: TGCGCCAGCAGCTTATCCGGGGGCTTCCCCTACGAGCAGTACTTC. It specifies CASSLSGGFPYEQYF.

This clonotype was counted only a few times. This chain joins TRBV7-2 and TRBJ2-7; D not certain. The CDR3 length is 15 residues. Trimming took 5 bases from V and 2 from J, leaving 16 bases between them. CDR1 is SGHTA and CDR2 is FQGNSA in the germline V gene. The chain's CDR3 is CASSPSLAGPYEQYF. In DNA form, the CDR3 reads TGTGCCAGCAGCCCGTCGTTAGCCGGTCCCTACGAGCAGTACTTC.

The V call is TRBV4-2, the J call TRBJ2-5; D unresolved. Trimming left V 0 bases short and J 3 bases short, with 11 bases between. The CDR3 is 15 residues long. Germline V CDR1 and CDR2: LGHNA, YNFKEQ. CDR3 sequence reads: CASSQEGSLKETQYF. The CDR3, as DNA: TGTGCCAGCAGCCAAGAGGGCAGTTTAAAAGAGACCCAGTACTTC.

In this sample, this clonotype turned up a few times. The chain employs TRBV5-8 and TRBJ2-5, with D possibly being TRBD2 (7 bases). Germline-derived CDR1 and CDR2 are SGHTS and YDEGEE. V gave up 1 base and J gave up 0 bases, with 13 bases separating them. The CDR3 spans 16 residues. CDR3 DNA: TGTGCCAGCAGCTTGCGGGGGGCGACGTACCAAGAGACCCAGTACTTC. This sequence encodes CASSLRGATYQETQYF.

The table lists this clonotype with a few counts. This sequence joins TRBV5-1 and TRBJ2-4; D unresolved. Germline CDR1 is SGHRS and CDR2 is YFSETQ. CDR3 length equals 14 residues. Trimming took 0 bases from V and 8 from J, leaving 12 bases between them. CDR3 loop: CASSLAVDSHIQYF. Written as DNA, the CDR3 is TGCGCCAGCAGCTTGGCCGTCGATAGTCACATTCAGTACTTC. The complete variable domain, with remaining parts taken from reference TRBV5-1 and TRBJ2-4, reads KAGVTQTPRYLIKTRGQQVTLSCSPISGHRSVSWYQQTPGQGLQFLFEYFSETQRNKGNFPGRFSGRQFSNSRSEMNVSTLELGDSALYLCASSLAVDSHIQYFGAGTRLSVL.

As DNA, the CDR3 is TGTGCCAGCAGTGAGGGCAGACTGGGTGATGGGGAAGCTTTCTTT. Protein: CASSEGRLGDGEAFF. V usage is TRBV6-1 and J usage is TRBJ1-1; D call uncertain. V lost 3 bases to trimming and J lost 8 bases, with 19 bases between them. Germline lookup yields CDR1 MNHNS and CDR2 SASEGT. This CDR3 contains 15 residues.

This chain connects TRBV20-1 to TRBJ1-2, with D maybe TRBD1 (5 bases). The V and J ends lost 4 bases and 4 bases respectively, with 13 bases between them. Germline assignment: CDR1 DFQATT and CDR2 SNEGSKA (reference sequence). CDR3 length: 13 amino acids. The CDR3 DNA sequence: TGCAGTGCTAAGCAGGGAATATCCTATGGCTACACCTTC. This sequence encodes CSAKQGISYGYTF.

The chain joins TRBV6-2 or TRBV6-3 to TRBJ1-5; D ambiguous. V gave up 0 bases and J gave up 5 bases, with 11 bases separating them. The germline gives CDR1 MNHEY, CDR2 SVGEGT. CDR3 size: 15 residues. DNA of the CDR3: TGTGCCAGCAGTTACTCGTCCGACAACCATCAGCCCCAGCATTTT. The encoded protein is CASSYSSDNHQPQHF.

The genes are TRBV7-9 and TRBJ2-4; either TRBD1 or TRBD2 may fit D (6 bases each). This CDR3 is built from 14 residues. Germline lookup yields CDR1 SEHNR and CDR2 FQNEAQ (reference sequence). With 6 bases removed from V and 13 bases from J, the gap between germline ends came to 22 bases. CDR3 DNA: TGTGCCAGCAGGGCGGGACATCTCTCCTACGGGCAGTACTTC. It yields the protein CASRAGHLSYGQYF. The full variable domain, rest sourced from reference TRBV7-9 and TRBJ2-4, is DTGVSQNPRHKITKRGQNVTFRCDPISEHNRLYWYRQTLGQGPEFLTYFQNEAQLEKSRLLSDRFSAERPKGSFSTLEIQRTEQGDSAMYLCASRAGHLSYGQYFGAGTRLSVL.

The genes are TRBV6-6 and TRBJ2-3, with 7 bases that match TRBD1. From germline, CDR1 is MNHNY and CDR2 SVGAGI (reference sequence). V was clipped by 8 bases and J by 5 bases; unmatched bases: 7. The CDR3 runs to 13 residues. The CDR3 loop is CASRKGGGDTQYF. CDR3 bases: TGTGCCAGCCGTAAAGGGGGCGGAGATACGCAGTATTTT.

The chain is built from TRBV12-3 or TRBV12-4 and TRBJ1-1; no clear D. V was pared by 5 bases and J by 1 base, with 11 bases between. The length of the CDR3 is 14 residues. The CDR3: CASSTDLGNTEAFF. The CDR3 DNA is TGTGCCAGCAGTACCGATTTAGGGAACACTGAAGCTTTCTTT.

The chain is built from TRBV10-3 and TRBJ1-1; 8 nucleotides agree with TRBD1. Germline assignment: CDR1 ENHRY and CDR2 SYGVKD. The CDR3 loop spans 14 amino acids. With 6 bases clipped from V and 3 bases from J, the junction kept 6 bases outside the gene matches. The CDR3 here is CAISAGGADTEAFF. The CDR3 DNA reads as TGTGCCATCAGCGCAGGGGGCGCGGACACTGAAGCTTTCTTT.

The genes are TRBV4-1 and TRBJ2-2; possible D gene TRBD2, 5 bases. The V and J ends lost 1 base and 5 bases respectively, with 20 bases between them. There are 18 residues in the CDR3. Germline V gene lookup returns CDR1 MGHRA and CDR2 YSYEKL. The chain's CDR3 is CASSQAPRGNSRTGELFF. The CDR3, as DNA: TGCGCCAGCAGCCAAGCTCCTCGAGGGAATTCTAGGACCGGGGAGCTGTTTTTT.

V gene TRBV29-1 combines with J gene TRBJ1-1; D unclear. Trimming removed 1 base at V and 5 bases at J, with 8 bases between. Germline CDR1 and CDR2: SQVTM and ANQGSEA. The CDR3 spans 12 residues. The CDR3 DNA reads as TGCAGCGTTGAAGTCAGAGGGACTGAAGCTTTCTTT. Amino acids: CSVEVRGTEAFF.

The chain is built from TRBV4-3 and TRBJ2-3; no clear D. V gave up 0 bases and J gave up 1 base, with 8 bases separating them. The V gene's germline CDR1 is LGHNA and CDR2 YSLEER. CDR3 length: 15 amino acids. CDR3 nucleotides: TGCGCCAGCAGCCAAGAATTTGGGTGCACAGATACGCAGTATTTT. This translates into CASSQEFGCTDTQYF.

The sample holds one count of this clonotype. One base away lies a much larger clone, so this may be a sequencing read error. This sequence joins TRBV29-1 and TRBJ2-7; TRBD1 agrees at 8 bases. This CDR3 region has 13 residues. Germline V lookup: CDR1 SQVTM, CDR2 ANQGSEA. With 8 bases clipped from V and 3 bases from J, the junction kept 9 bases outside the gene matches. CDR3: CSIGTGILYEQYF. For the CDR3, the DNA is TGCAGCATAGGGACAGGTATTCTCTACGAGCAGTACTTC.